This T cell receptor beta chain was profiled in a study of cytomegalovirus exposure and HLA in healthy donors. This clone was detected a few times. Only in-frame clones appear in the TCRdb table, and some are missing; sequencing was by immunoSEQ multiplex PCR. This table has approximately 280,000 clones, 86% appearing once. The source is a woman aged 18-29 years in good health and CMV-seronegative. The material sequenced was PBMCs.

The CDR3 DNA follows: TGTGCCAGCAGCGGTTACAGGGACACTGAAGCTTTCTTT. This codes for CASSGYRDTEAFF. The chain combines TRBV11-3 with TRBJ1-1, with a possible D match to TRBD1 (6 bases). Germline values: CDR1 SGHNT, CDR2 YENEEA. The CDR3 covers 13 residues. The germline V and J ends were trimmed by 5 bases and 3 bases, with 10 bases remaining between them.